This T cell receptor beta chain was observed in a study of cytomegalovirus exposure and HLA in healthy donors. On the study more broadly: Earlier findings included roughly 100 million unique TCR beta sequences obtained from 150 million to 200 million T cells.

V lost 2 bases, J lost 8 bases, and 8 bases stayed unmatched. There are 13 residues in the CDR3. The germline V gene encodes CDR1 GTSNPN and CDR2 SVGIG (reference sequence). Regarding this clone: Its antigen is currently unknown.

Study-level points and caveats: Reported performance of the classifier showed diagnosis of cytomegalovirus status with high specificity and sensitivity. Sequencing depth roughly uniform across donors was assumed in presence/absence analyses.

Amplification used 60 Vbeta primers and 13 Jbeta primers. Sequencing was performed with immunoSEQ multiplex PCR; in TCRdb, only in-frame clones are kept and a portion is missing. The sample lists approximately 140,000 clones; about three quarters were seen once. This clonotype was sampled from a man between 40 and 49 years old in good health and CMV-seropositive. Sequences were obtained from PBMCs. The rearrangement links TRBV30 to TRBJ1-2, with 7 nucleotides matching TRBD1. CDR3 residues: CAWSPDRDRGYTF. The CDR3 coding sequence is TGTGCCTGGAGTCCGGACCGGGACAGAGGCTACACCTTC.